The rows below give T cell receptor beta chains drawn from one sample of a study of cytomegalovirus exposure and HLA in healthy donors. Clones were read by immunoSEQ multiplex PCR, and TCRdb kept only the in-frame ones, dropping some. The sample comprises 100,000 or so clones, around 84% of which are singletons, and approximately 2% rests with the top ten. Sequencing was done on a sample of PBMCs. The source of these receptors is a man aged 18 to 30 in good health and CMV-seronegative. The CDR3 runs from the conserved cysteine through the conserved F or W. D genes are given only for firm matches. A clone size is listed for some rows: how often the clone was seen (once, few, many), or a class if it is expanded.

V	D	J	size	CDR3	DNA
TRBV5-1	TRBD1	TRBJ2-6	NA	CATAPGQLQWANVLTF	TGCGCCACCGCACCGGGACAGTTACAGTGGGCCAACGTCCTGACTTTC
TRBV5-1	TRBD1	TRBJ1-1	NA	CASSVGQSNTEAFF	TGCGCCAGCAGCGTGGGACAGTCGAACACTGAAGCTTTCTTT
TRBV10-3	TRBD2	TRBJ2-7	NA	CAIKTSGGEPYEQYF	TGTGCCATCAAAACTAGCGGGGGCGAGCCCTACGAGCAGTACTTC
TRBV5-6	NA	TRBJ1-1	NA	CASSFDRMNTEAFF	TGTGCCAGCAGCTTTGACAGAATGAACACTGAAGCTTTCTTT
TRBV5-1	NA	TRBJ2-3	NA	CASSRGSASTDTQYF	TGCGCCAGCAGCCGAGGTAGCGCGAGCACAGATACGCAGTATTTT
TRBV2	NA	TRBJ1-1	NA	CASRANTEAFF	TGTGCCAGCAGGGCGAACACTGAAGCTTTCTTT
TRBV18	NA	TRBJ1-2	NA	CASSPPAGRAYGYTF	TGTGCCAGCTCACCACCGGCAGGGAGGGCCTATGGCTACACCTTC
TRBV7-9	NA	TRBJ1-3	NA	CSSSTQGNTIYF	TGTTCCAGCAGTACCCAGGGAAACACCATATATTTT
TRBV6-5	TRBD1	TRBJ1-6	NA	CASSLRGPDNSPLHF	TGTGCCAGCAGCCTCAGGGGGCCAGATAATTCACCCCTCCACTTT
TRBV11-3	TRBD1	TRBJ1-1	NA	CASSLGQGNAEAFF	TGTGCCAGCAGCTTAGGACAGGGAAACGCCGAAGCTTTCTTT
TRBV7-2	TRBD2	TRBJ2-7	NA	CASSLAGGGDYEQYF	TGTGCCAGCAGCTTAGCGGGCGGGGGGGATTACGAGCAGTACTTC
TRBV5-8	TRBD2	TRBJ2-3	NA	CASSPIAGGTDTQYF	TGTGCCAGCAGCCCTATAGCGGGAGGTACAGATACGCAGTATTTT
TRBV9	TRBD2	TRBJ2-2	once	CASSLHRTSGGAKKGGTGELFF	TGTGCCAGCAGCCTGCATCGGACTAGCGGGGGGGCCAAGAAAGGTGGCACCGGGGAGCTGTTTTTT
TRBV6-1	TRBD2	TRBJ2-7	NA	CASSPPYERGPRYF	TGTGCCAGCAGTCCCCCTTATGAGCGGGGCCCTCGGTACTTC
TRBV2	NA	TRBJ2-1	NA	CASSSDWNEQFF	TGTGCCAGCAGTTCCGACTGGAATGAGCAGTTCTTC
TRBV6-6	TRBD1	TRBJ1-2	NA	CASRLQGAFYGYTF	TGTGCCAGCAGACTTCAGGGGGCATTCTATGGCTACACCTTC
TRBV5-1	TRBD2	TRBJ2-7	NA	CASSFSLAGNEQYF	TGCGCCAGCAGCTTTTCTCTAGCGGGGAACGAGCAGTACTTC
TRBV2	NA	TRBJ2-7	few	CASSEGGTSPYF	TGTGCCAGCAGTGAAGGTGGGACTTCTCCGTACTTC
TRBV11-3	NA	TRBJ2-2	NA	CASSLSSAGELFF	TGTGCCAGCAGCTTATCGAGCGCGGGGGAGCTGTTTTTT
TRBV6-6	NA	TRBJ1-3	once	CASNAGSSGNTIYF	TGTGCCAGCAATGCAGGTAGCTCTGGAAACACCATATATTTT
TRBV13	TRBD2	TRBJ2-1	few	CASSLEGTSGAEQFF	TGTGCCAGCAGCTTAGAAGGGACTAGCGGGGCTGAGCAGTTCTTC
TRBV19	TRBD2	TRBJ2-1	NA	CASSLPGRRGGGSYNEQFF	TGTGCCAGTAGCCTCCCGGGGCGGCGGGGGGGTGGGTCCTACAATGAGCAGTTCTTC
TRBV11-3	TRBD1	TRBJ2-7	NA	CASSLGEGTGSYEQYF	TGTGCCAGCAGCTTAGGGGAGGGGACAGGGAGCTACGAGCAGTACTTC
TRBV11-2	NA	TRBJ2-5	few	CASRPVRGTQETQYF	TGTGCCAGCAGACCTGTGCGGGGGACACAAGAGACCCAGTACTTC
TRBV4-2	TRBD2	TRBJ2-7	NA	CASSQYPGTSGGHQSYEQYF	TGTGCCAGCAGCCAATACCCCGGGACTAGCGGGGGCCATCAATCCTACGAGCAGTACTTC
TRBV6-1	TRBD1	TRBJ1-2	NA	CASSGDRNYGYTF	TGTGCCAGCAGTGGGGACAGAAACTATGGCTACACCTTC
TRBV6-5	NA	TRBJ1-4	NA	CASRFTQGGEKLFF	TGTGCCAGCAGATTCACACAGGGAGGGGAAAAACTGTTTTTT
TRBV5-1	TRBD2	TRBJ2-5	NA	CASSPRIAGAQETQYF	TGCGCCAGCAGCCCCCGGATAGCGGGGGCCCAAGAGACCCAGTACTTC
TRBV5-1	TRBD2	TRBJ2-3	few	CASSLDRTSGTDTQYF	TGCGCCAGCAGCTTGGATCGGACTAGCGGCACAGATACGCAGTATTTT
TRBV5-6	NA	TRBJ1-4	once	CASSLPVTNEKLFF	TGTGCCAGCAGCTTGCCAGTGACTAATGAAAAACTGTTTTTT
TRBV29-1	NA	TRBJ1-5	once	CSASEGLLGNQPQHF	TGCAGCGCGTCCGAGGGCCTCCTGGGCAATCAGCCCCAGCATTTT
TRBV14	TRBD2	TRBJ2-5	NA	CASSHQRGLIQETQYF	TGTGCCAGCAGCCATCAGCGGGGGCTTATACAAGAGACCCAGTACTTC
TRBV6-5	NA	TRBJ1-5	few	CASSYRENQPQHF	TGTGCCAGCAGTTACAGGGAGAATCAGCCCCAGCATTTT
TRBV6-4	TRBD2	TRBJ2-2	NA	CASSDSPGLAAGELFF	TGTGCCAGCAGTGACTCCCCGGGACTAGCCGCCGGGGAGCTGTTTTTT
TRBV2	NA	TRBJ1-5	NA	CASSGAGNQPQHF	TGTGCCAGCAGTGGGGCGGGGAATCAGCCCCAGCATTTT
TRBV27	NA	TRBJ1-1	NA	CASLNRMNTEAFF	TGTGCCAGCTTGAACAGAATGAACACTGAAGCTTTCTTT
TRBV5-1	NA	TRBJ1-1	NA	CASSLAWAAGTEAFF	TGCGCCAGCAGCTTGGCCTGGGCCGCGGGGACTGAAGCTTTCTTT
TRBV6-1	TRBD1	TRBJ1-2	few	CASFGTGNYGYTF	TGTGCCAGCTTCGGGACAGGGAACTATGGCTACACCTTC
TRBV2	NA	TRBJ1-2	once	CASSRNVEAPYGYTF	TGTGCCAGCAGTCGGAACGTGGAAGCGCCCTATGGCTACACCTTC
TRBV5-1	NA	TRBJ2-3	few	CASSFQSTDTQYF	TGCGCCAGCAGCTTCCAGAGCACAGATACGCAGTATTTT
TRBV2	NA	TRBJ1-1	NA	CASSDARAAEAFF	TGTGCCAGCAGCGATGCGAGGGCAGCTGAAGCTTTCTTT
TRBV5-8	TRBD1	TRBJ1-2	NA	CASSLYDRGVYYGYTF	TGTGCCAGCAGCTTATATGACAGGGGAGTGTACTATGGCTACACCTTC
TRBV6-1	NA	TRBJ2-7	NA	CASSDLIRDLNYEQYF	TGTGCCAGCAGTGACCTCATCCGGGACTTAAACTACGAGCAGTACTTC
TRBV10-2	NA	TRBJ2-7	NA	CASSVEDEQYF	TGCGCCAGCAGTGTCGAGGATGAGCAGTACTTC
TRBV5-5	NA	TRBJ1-1	NA	CASSHTPGIGNTEAFF	TGTGCCAGCAGCCACACGCCAGGGATTGGGAACACTGAAGCTTTCTTT
TRBV11-2	NA	TRBJ2-1	NA	CASSLEAEGYNEQFF	TGTGCCAGCAGCTTAGAAGCGGAGGGCTACAATGAGCAGTTCTTC
TRBV7-2	NA	TRBJ1-6	NA	CASSRSPDRNNSPLHF	TGTGCCAGCAGCCGAAGCCCAGACAGGAATAATTCACCCCTCCACTTT
TRBV10-1	TRBD2	TRBJ2-3	NA	CASSESRLSGGADTQYF	TGCGCCAGCAGTGAGTCCCGCCTCAGCGGGGGCGCAGATACGCAGTATTTT
TRBV2	NA	TRBJ2-7	NA	CASSDRGAAGYEQYF	TGTGCCAGCAGTGACAGGGGGGCTGCGGGCTACGAGCAGTACTTC
TRBV7-9	TRBD1	TRBJ1-4	NA	CSSSLGQTNEKLFF	TGTTCCAGCAGCCTGGGACAGACTAATGAAAAACTGTTTTTT
TRBV7-9	TRBD1	TRBJ1-1	NA	CSSSSGTGPNFNTEAFF	TGTTCCAGCAGCTCCGGGACAGGGCCAAATTTTAACACTGAAGCTTTCTTT
TRBV19	NA	TRBJ2-3	NA	CASDAAQGNTQYF	TGTGCCAGTGACGCCGCCCAGGGAAATACGCAGTATTTT
TRBV29-1	TRBD1	TRBJ2-7	NA	CSGRQGADSYEQYF	TGCAGCGGCCGACAGGGGGCCGACTCCTACGAGCAGTACTTC
TRBV6-5	NA	TRBJ2-2	NA	CASSYDEGAGGELFF	TGTGCCAGCAGTTACGACGAGGGTGCGGGTGGGGAGCTGTTTTTT
TRBV27	TRBD1	TRBJ2-7	NA	CASTRIRGTDRVPYEQYF	TGTGCCAGCACCAGAATTAGGGGCACGGACAGGGTCCCCTACGAGCAGTACTTC
TRBV5-1	NA	TRBJ1-1	once	CASRVSGANTEAFF	TGCGCCAGCAGGGTATCAGGGGCGAACACTGAAGCTTTCTTT
TRBV27	NA	TRBJ1-3	NA	CASSSRWSVSGNTIYF	TGTGCCAGCAGTTCCCGATGGTCGGTCTCTGGAAACACCATATATTTT
TRBV29-1	TRBD2	TRBJ2-5	NA	CSVLPSGGIKTQYF	TGCAGCGTTCTCCCTAGCGGGGGGATTAAGACCCAGTACTTC
TRBV7-9	NA	TRBJ2-5	NA	CASSLAGETQYF	TGTGCCAGCAGCTTAGCCGGGGAGACCCAGTACTTC